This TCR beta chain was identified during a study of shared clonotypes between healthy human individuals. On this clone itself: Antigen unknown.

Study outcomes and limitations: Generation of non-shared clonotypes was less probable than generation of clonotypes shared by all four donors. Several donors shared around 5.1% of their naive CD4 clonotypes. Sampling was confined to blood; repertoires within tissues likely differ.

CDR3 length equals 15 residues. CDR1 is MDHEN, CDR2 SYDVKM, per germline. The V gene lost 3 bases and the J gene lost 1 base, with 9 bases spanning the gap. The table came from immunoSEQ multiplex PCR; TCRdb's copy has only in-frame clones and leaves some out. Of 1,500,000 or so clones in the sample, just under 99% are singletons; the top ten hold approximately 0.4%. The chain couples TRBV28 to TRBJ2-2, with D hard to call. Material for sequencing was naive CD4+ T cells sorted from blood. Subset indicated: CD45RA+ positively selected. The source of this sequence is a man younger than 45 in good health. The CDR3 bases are TGTGCCAGCAGTTTTGGGCGGTGGAACACCGGGGAGCTGTTTTTT. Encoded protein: CASSFGRWNTGELFF.